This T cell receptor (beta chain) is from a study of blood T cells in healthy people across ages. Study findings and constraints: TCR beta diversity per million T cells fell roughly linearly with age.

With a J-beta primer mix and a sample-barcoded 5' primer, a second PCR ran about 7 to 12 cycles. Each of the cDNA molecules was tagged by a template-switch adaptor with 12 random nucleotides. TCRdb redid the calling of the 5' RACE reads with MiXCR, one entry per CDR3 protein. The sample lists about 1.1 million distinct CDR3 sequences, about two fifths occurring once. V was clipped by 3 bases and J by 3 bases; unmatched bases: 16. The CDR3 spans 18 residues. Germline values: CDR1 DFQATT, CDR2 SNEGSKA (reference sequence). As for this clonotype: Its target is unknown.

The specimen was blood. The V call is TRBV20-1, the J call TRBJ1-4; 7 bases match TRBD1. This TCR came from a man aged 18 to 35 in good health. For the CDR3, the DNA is TGCAGTGCTAGCCCCCTAAGACAGGGTCCTTTCTCTAATGAAAAACTGTTTTTT. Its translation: CSASPLRQGPFSNEKLFF.